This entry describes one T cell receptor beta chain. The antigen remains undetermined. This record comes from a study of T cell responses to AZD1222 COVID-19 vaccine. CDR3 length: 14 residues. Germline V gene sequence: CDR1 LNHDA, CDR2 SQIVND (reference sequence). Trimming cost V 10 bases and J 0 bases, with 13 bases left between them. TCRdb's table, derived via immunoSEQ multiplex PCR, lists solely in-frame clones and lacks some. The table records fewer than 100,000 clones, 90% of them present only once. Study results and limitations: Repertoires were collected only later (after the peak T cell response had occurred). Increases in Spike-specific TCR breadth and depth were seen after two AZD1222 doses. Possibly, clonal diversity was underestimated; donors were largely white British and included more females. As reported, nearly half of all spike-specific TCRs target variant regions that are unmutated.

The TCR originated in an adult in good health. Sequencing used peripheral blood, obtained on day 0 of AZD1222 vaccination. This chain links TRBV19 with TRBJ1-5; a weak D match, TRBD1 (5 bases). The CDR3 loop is CATVQDNSNQPQHF. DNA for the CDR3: TGTGCCACGGTCCAGGACAATAGCAATCAGCCCCAGCATTTT.